The TCR beta chain described here comes from a study of CD8 T cells in ankylosing spondylitis. This clonotype was seen only a few times. The antigen is unknown. Study results and caveats: Prior work had noted some motif variants in reactive arthritis blood and synovial fluid.

From germline, CDR1 is SGHRS and CDR2 YFSETQ. The CDR3 contains 14 residues. Each TCR beta library was made by quantitative 5'-RACE that incorporated molecular barcodes. TCRdb processed the 5' RACE reads anew with MiXCR; each CDR3 protein has one entry. The repertoire holds 250,000 to 400,000 distinct CDR3 sequences, with roughly 12% as singletons. Sequenced sample: blood, either unsorted or a sorted T cell fraction (not recorded which). This chain joins TRBV5-1 and TRBJ2-6, with 8 nucleotides matching TRBD1. The clonotype was recovered from a female donor with ankylosing spondylitis or in good health (not recorded which). The CDR3 nucleotides read TGCGCGACGCAGGGGGCGTCAGGGGCCAACGTCCTGACTTTC. This gives the protein CATQGASGANVLTF.